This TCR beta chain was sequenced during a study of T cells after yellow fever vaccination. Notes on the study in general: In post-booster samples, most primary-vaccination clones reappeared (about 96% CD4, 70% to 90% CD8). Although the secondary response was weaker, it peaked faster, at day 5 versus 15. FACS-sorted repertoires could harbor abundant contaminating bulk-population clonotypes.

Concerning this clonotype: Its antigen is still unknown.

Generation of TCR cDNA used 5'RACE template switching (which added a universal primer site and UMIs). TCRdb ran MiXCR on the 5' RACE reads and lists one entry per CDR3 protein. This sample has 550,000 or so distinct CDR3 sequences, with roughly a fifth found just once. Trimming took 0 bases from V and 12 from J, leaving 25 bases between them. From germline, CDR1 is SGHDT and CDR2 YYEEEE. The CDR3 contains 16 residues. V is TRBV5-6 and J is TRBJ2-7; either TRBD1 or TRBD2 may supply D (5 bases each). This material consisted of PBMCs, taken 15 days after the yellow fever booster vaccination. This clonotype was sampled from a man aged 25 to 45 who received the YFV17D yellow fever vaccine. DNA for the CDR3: TGTGCCAGCAGCTTGGCCTTGCGGAGAGGGGTCGGTAAAGGGTACTTC. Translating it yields CASSLALRRGVGKGYF.